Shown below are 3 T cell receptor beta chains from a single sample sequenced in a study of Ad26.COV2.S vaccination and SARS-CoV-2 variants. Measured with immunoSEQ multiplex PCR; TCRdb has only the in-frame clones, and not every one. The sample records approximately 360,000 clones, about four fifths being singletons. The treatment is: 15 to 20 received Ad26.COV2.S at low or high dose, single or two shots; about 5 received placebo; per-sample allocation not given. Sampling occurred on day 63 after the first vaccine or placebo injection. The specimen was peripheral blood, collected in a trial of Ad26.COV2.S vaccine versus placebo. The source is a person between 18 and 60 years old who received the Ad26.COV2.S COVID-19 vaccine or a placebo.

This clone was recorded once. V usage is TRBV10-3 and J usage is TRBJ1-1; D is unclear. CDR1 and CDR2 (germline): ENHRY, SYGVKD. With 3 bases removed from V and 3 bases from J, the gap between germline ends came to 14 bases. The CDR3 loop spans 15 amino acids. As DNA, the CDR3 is TGTGCCATCAGTGATGTGGCGCTGGTGGACACTGAAGCTTTCTTT. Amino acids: CAISDVALVDTEAFF.

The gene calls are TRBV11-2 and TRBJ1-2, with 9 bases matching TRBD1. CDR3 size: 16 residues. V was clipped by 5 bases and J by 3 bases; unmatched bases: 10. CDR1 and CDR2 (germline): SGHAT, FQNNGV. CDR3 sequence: CASSRTRDRAYYGYTF. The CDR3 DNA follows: TGTGCCAGCAGCCGGACCCGGGACAGGGCCTACTATGGCTACACCTTC.

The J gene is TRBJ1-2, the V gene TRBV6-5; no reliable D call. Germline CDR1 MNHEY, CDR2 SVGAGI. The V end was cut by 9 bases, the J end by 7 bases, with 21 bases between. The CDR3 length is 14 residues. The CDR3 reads CASTSPAISGGYTF. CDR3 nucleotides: TGTGCCAGTACATCCCCAGCAATATCAGGTGGCTACACCTTC.